This record covers a single T cell receptor (beta chain). Profiling relied on immunoSEQ multiplex PCR, and the TCRdb table lists in-frame clones only, not all of them. This table has around 170,000 clones, about 80% appearing once. The source of the sample is a study of blood T cell repertoires in COVID-19. Study summary: Specimens from acute and convalescent COVID-19 originated in the United States, Italy and Spain.

This CDR3 is built from 13 residues. Germline CDR1 and CDR2: SGHTA and FQGNSA. Trimming cost V 5 bases and J 3 bases, with 11 bases left between them. Sequenced material: peripheral blood. The TCR originated in a man under 40 with active or convalescent COVID-19. This chain connects TRBV7-2 to TRBJ2-7, with a tentative D call TRBD2 (5 bases). The chain's CDR3 is CASSQVGVYEQYF. CDR3 DNA sequence: TGTGCCAGCAGCCAGGTCGGGGTCTACGAGCAGTACTTC. The full variable domain, completed using reference TRBV7-2 and TRBJ2-7, is GAGVSQSPSNKVTEKGKDVELRCDPISGHTALYWYRQSLGQGLEFLIYFQGNSAPDKSGLPSDRFSAERTGGSVSTLTIQRTQQEDSAVYLCASSQVGVYEQYFGPGTRLTVT.